This T cell receptor (beta chain) was retrieved from a study of T cells in Graves' hyperthyroidism and ophthalmopathy. As for the study in general: Upon initial diagnosis and before any treatment, peripheral blood was collected.

Remarks on this clonotype: As yet, its antigen is unknown.

Broader study findings: Clonotypes that were expanded in thyroid above 0.001 mostly appeared in blood too. Ophthalmopathy was model-predicted a median about 7.1 months pre-onset.

The CDR3 has 11 residues. Germline CDR1 reads DFQATT; CDR2 reads SNEGSKA (reference sequence). V was clipped by 5 bases and J by 7 bases, with 9 bases between them. RNA transcripts served as the template for amplifying TCR beta CDR3 regions. Primed by the HTBI set, a first-round RT-PCR was run on the TCR CDR3. In TCRdb, the multiplex PCR reads were re-called with MiXCR into one record per CDR3 protein. The profile shows hundreds of thousands of distinct CDR3 sequences, approximately 15% of them singletons. With a duration under 2 months, the hyperthyroidism was newly diagnosed in patients aged 18 to 65.

This TCR was recovered from a woman aged 30 to 39 with Graves' hyperthyroidism. The sample taken for sequencing was blood. The V call is TRBV20-1, the J call TRBJ2-1; D might be TRBD1 (6 bases). The CDR3 DNA reads as TGCAGTGCTGGACAGTTTAATGAGCAGTTCTTC. Its translation: CSAGQFNEQFF.